The 26 T cell receptor beta chains given below trace back to one sample, sequenced in a study of vaccination effects on CD4 cells after COVID-19. CD4+ T cells specific for antigen were expanded with viral peptide pools by the ViraFEST assay before sequencing. CD4+ T cells were isolated after 10 days of culture. Participants received two doses of either the BNT162b2 or mRNA-1273 vaccine. TCRdb's copy holds only in-frame clones and misses some; the assay was immunoSEQ multiplex PCR. The repertoire holds more than 60,000 clones, 74% seen once, with roughly 1.5% in the top ten. Their target antigens are unknown. Material: CD4+ T cells from PBMCs cultured with HCoV-229E spike peptides, obtained after COVID-19 vaccination. Source of these receptors: a human donor who received a COVID-19 vaccine.

This rearrangement joins TRBV6-4 to TRBJ2-1, with D tentatively TRBD2 (5 bases). Germline CDR1 is MRHNA and CDR2 is SNTAGT. V was pared by 5 bases and J by 8 bases, with 13 bases between. The CDR3 length is 13 residues. The CDR3 protein is CASSKERGDEQFF. The CDR3 DNA sequence: TGTGCCAGCAGTAAAGAACGGGGAGATGAGCAGTTCTTC.

The J gene is TRBJ2-2, the V gene TRBV6-2 or TRBV6-3; D not resolved. V gave up 2 bases and J gave up 6 bases, with 10 bases separating them. Per germline, CDR1 MNHEY and CDR2 SVGEGT. This CDR3 is 14 amino acids long. CDR3 protein: CASSYNSRAGELFF. The CDR3 nucleotides are TGTGCCAGCAGTTACAACAGTCGGGCCGGGGAGCTGTTTTTT.

The sample holds one count of this clone. The genes are TRBV6-5 and TRBJ1-2, with D unresolved. Germline V gives CDR1 MNHEY, CDR2 SVGAGI. The CDR3 spans 15 residues. V lost 0 bases and J 8 bases, leaving 16 bases between the germline ends. CDR3 loop: CASSYSGRLLEGYTF. CDR3 DNA: TGTGCCAGCAGTTACTCGGGTCGACTCCTGGAGGGCTACACCTTC.

V gene TRBV3-1 (or the pseudogene TRBV3-2) combines with J gene TRBJ1-2, with 7 nucleotides matching TRBD1. V dropped 3 bases and J dropped 7; count of bases not matched to a gene: 2. This CDR3 has 12 residues. The germline V gene has CDR1 LGHDT and CDR2 YNNKEL (reference sequence). CDR3 protein: CASSQGTVGYTF. Here the CDR3 DNA reads TGTGCCAGCAGCCAGGGGACAGTTGGCTACACCTTC.

The chain recombines TRBV4-2 with TRBJ2-1; D is possibly TRBD1 (5 bases). CDR1 LGHNA and CDR2 YNFKEQ come from the germline V gene. Trimming took off 2 bases at V and 0 bases at J, with 8 bases between the two ends. The CDR3 length is 15 residues. CDR3 nucleotide sequence: TGTGCCAGCAGCCAACAGGGATACTCCTACAATGAGCAGTTCTTC. It encodes CASSQQGYSYNEQFF.

The chain has TRBV6-2 or TRBV6-3 and TRBJ2-5; no definite D call. CDR3 length: 15 residues. In germline, CDR1 is MNHEY, CDR2 SVGEGT. V lost 4 bases and J 5 bases, leaving 17 bases between the germline ends. CDR3 nucleotide sequence: TGTGCCAGCAGTTCGTGGTCAGTTATGGGGGAGACCCAGTACTTC. Translating gives CASSSWSVMGETQYF.

The chain employs TRBV30 and TRBJ1-3, with D perhaps TRBD1 (5 bases). The CDR3 extends over 14 amino acids. Germline V CDR1 and CDR2: GTSNPN, SVGIG (reference sequence). V was shortened by 0 bases and J by 0 bases, with 6 bases between the two germline ends. In nucleotides, the CDR3 is TGTGCCTGGAGTGTTGGGGGCTCTGGAAACACCATATATTTT. Translated: CAWSVGGSGNTIYF.

The chain is built from TRBV29-1 and TRBJ1-2, with a weak D call TRBD1 (6 bases). The CDR3 is 11 residues long. CDR1 and CDR2 (germline): SQVTM, ANQGSEA. V shed 8 bases and J shed 6 bases, with 13 bases lying between them. The CDR3 sequence: CSTRQVHGYTF. The CDR3 coding sequence is TGCAGCACCAGACAGGTCCATGGCTACACCTTC.

The CDR3, as DNA: TGTGCCAGCAGCTTTTCCGGGAAGGGGAGCAATCAGCCCCAGCATTTT. Its translation is CASSFSGKGSNQPQHF. This sequence joins TRBV7-8 and TRBJ1-5, with D perhaps matching TRBD1 (5 bases). This CDR3 region has 16 residues. Germline V gene data show CDR1 as SGHVS and CDR2 as FQNEAQ. Trimming removed 3 bases at V and 1 base at J, with 13 bases between.

CDR3 in amino acids: CASSVQETQYF. The CDR3 bases are TGTGCCAGCAGTGTCCAAGAGACCCAGTACTTC. The chain links TRBV2 to TRBJ2-5; no definite D call. The length of the CDR3 is 11 residues. Germline V gene sequence: CDR1 SNHLY, CDR2 FYNNEI. V shed 4 bases and J shed 1 base, with 1 base lying between them.

V gene TRBV3-1 (or the pseudogene TRBV3-2) combines with J gene TRBJ2-7; the match to TRBD1 covers 10 bases. This CDR3 has 18 amino acids. The trim removed 1 base at V and 2 bases at J, leaving 11 bases unmatched. Germline assignment: CDR1 LGHDT and CDR2 YNNKEL (reference sequence). The CDR3 coding sequence is TGTGCCAGCAGCCAAGCTAGGAGACAGGGGGCTTGCGCCTACGAGCAGTACGTC. This encodes CASSQARRQGACAYEQYV.

The DNA of the CDR3 is TGTGCCAGCGCAGGGAGGTGGGACAATGAGCAGTTCTTC. It yields the protein CASAGRWDNEQFF. This chain joins TRBV19 and TRBJ2-1; D may be TRBD2 (6 bases). There are 13 residues in the CDR3. Trimming pared 9 bases from V and 5 bases from J, leaving 14 bases between. Per the germline V gene, CDR1 is LNHDA and CDR2 is SQIVND (reference sequence).

This clone has a single count. This chain joins TRBV6-4 and TRBJ2-1; tentative D call: TRBD1 (5 bases). The CDR3 consists of 14 residues. Trimming shortened V by 3 bases and J by 4 bases, and 10 bases separated the two germline ends. Germline V gene data show CDR1 as MRHNA and CDR2 as SNTAGT. The CDR3 DNA reads as TGTGCCAGCAGTGAGGGGCCGAATTACAATGAGCAGTTCTTC. This sequence encodes CASSEGPNYNEQFF.

The chain joins TRBV6-2 or TRBV6-3 to TRBJ1-2; no firm D call. With 4 bases removed from V and 4 bases from J, the gap between germline ends came to 22 bases. This CDR3 spans 17 amino acids. CDR1 and CDR2 (germline): MNHEY, SVGEGT. CDR3 bases: TGTGCCAGCAGTTTCCCCCTAGGGCTCTCTGCAGGCTATGGCTACACCTTC. Protein: CASSFPLGLSAGYGYTF.

As regards this clone: Other DNA sequences in the same sample also yield this CDR3. J is TRBJ2-3 and V is TRBV12-3 or TRBV12-4; D ambiguous. The CDR3 extends over 11 amino acids. Trimming removed 6 bases from V and 3 bases from J, with 4 bases in between. The CDR3 DNA reads TGTGCCAGCAGCTCAACAGATACGCAGTATTTT. Protein product: CASSSTDTQYF.

V is TRBV19 and J is TRBJ1-1, with TRBD1 matching over 8 bases. Unmatched junction bases numbered 15, after V lost 6 bases and J lost 0 bases. Germline CDR1 reads LNHDA; CDR2 reads SQIVND (reference sequence). This CDR3 is 18 amino acids long. The CDR3: CASSWDRYPFGMNTEAFF. CDR3 bases: TGTGCCAGTAGCTGGGACAGGTACCCTTTTGGGATGAACACTGAAGCTTTCTTT.

This chain links TRBV7-3 with TRBJ2-2; no clear D gene. V dropped 0 bases and J dropped 1 base, with 6 bases sitting between them. CDR1 and CDR2 from the germline V gene are SGHTA and FQGTGA. There are 15 residues in the CDR3. CDR3 sequence (DNA): TGTGCCAGCAGCTTAACCCCCCTGAACACCGGGGAGCTGTTTTTT. It encodes CASSLTPLNTGELFF.

The chain carries TRBV7-3 and TRBJ2-3; 9 nucleotides line up with TRBD1. V was pared by 8 bases and J by 2 bases, with 5 bases of the junction left unmatched. Germline CDR1 reads SGHTA; CDR2 reads FQGTGA. There are 14 residues in the CDR3. The chain's CDR3 is CASGLQGATDTQYF. The CDR3 DNA sequence: TGTGCCAGCGGATTACAGGGGGCCACAGATACGCAGTATTTT. Full variable domain (outside the CDR3, taken from reference TRBV7-3 and TRBJ2-3): GAGVSQTPSNKVTEKGKYVELRCDPISGHTALYWYRQSLGQGPEFLIYFQGTGAADDSGLPNDRFFAVRPEGSVSTLKIQRTERGDSAVYLCASGLQGATDTQYFGPGTRLTVL.

The V and J genes are TRBV7-2 and TRBJ1-3; D unclear. This CDR3 region has 14 residues. Germline V gives CDR1 SGHTA, CDR2 FQGNSA. V was clipped by 5 bases and J by 0 bases, with 8 bases between them. CDR3 sequence: CASSPQSSGNTIYF. In nucleotides, the CDR3 is TGTGCCAGCAGCCCACAGAGCTCTGGAAACACCATATATTTT. The variable domain in full, completed from reference TRBV7-2 and TRBJ1-3, reads GAGVSQSPSNKVTEKGKDVELRCDPISGHTALYWYRQSLGQGLEFLIYFQGNSAPDKSGLPSDRFSAERTGGSVSTLTIQRTQQEDSAVYLCASSPQSSGNTIYFGEGSWLTVV.

This clone was recorded a few times. V and J are TRBV28 and TRBJ1-2; D perhaps matches TRBD1 (6 bases). CDR3 length: 15 residues. Between the trimmed V and J ends, which lost 3 bases and 3 bases, there was a span of 14 bases. The germline V gene has CDR1 MDHEN and CDR2 SYDVKM. The CDR3 protein is CASSLSPRTDYGYTF. The CDR3 DNA reads as TGTGCCAGCAGTTTGTCTCCCCGGACAGACTATGGCTACACCTTC.

This chain joins TRBV5-6 and TRBJ1-2; TRBD1 matches at 11 bases. The junction had 7 bases not matched to a gene; V was cut back by 6 bases and J by 6 bases. The germline CDR1 and CDR2 sequences are SGHDT and YYEEEE. CDR3 length: 14 amino acids. The CDR3 region is CASNIGQGADGYTF. CDR3 in DNA: TGTGCCAGCAACATCGGACAGGGGGCTGATGGCTACACCTTC.

This chain links TRBV5-1 with TRBJ2-5; 7 bases map to TRBD2. The trim removed 7 bases at V and 5 bases at J, leaving 5 bases unmatched. CDR1 is SGHRS and CDR2 is YFSETQ in the germline V gene. The CDR3 is made up of 12 amino acids. Here the CDR3 reads CASGTSVETQYF. DNA for the CDR3: TGCGCCAGCGGAACTAGCGTCGAGACCCAGTACTTC.

V is TRBV5-1 and J is TRBJ1-4, with D possibly being TRBD1 (5 bases). This CDR3 spans 18 amino acids. CDR1 and CDR2 from the germline V gene are SGHRS and YFSETQ. Trimming pared 4 bases from V and 0 bases from J, leaving 19 bases between. The CDR3 protein is CASSPSPIGTTTNEKLFF. Written as DNA, the CDR3 is TGCGCCAGCAGCCCATCTCCCATCGGGACCACAACTAATGAAAAACTGTTTTTT.

The chain is built from TRBV6-6 and TRBJ1-5, with TRBD1 matching over 9 bases. Germline trimming cut 0 bases from V and 7 bases from J; bases unmatched to any gene: 7. Germline lookup yields CDR1 MNHNY and CDR2 SVGAGI (reference sequence). This CDR3 is built from 16 residues. CDR3 amino acids: CASSYSTGGAGQPQHF. Written as DNA, the CDR3 is TGTGCCAGCAGTTACTCTACAGGGGGCGCGGGACAGCCCCAGCATTTT.

The chain employs TRBV5-8 and TRBJ2-7; TRBD1 aligns across 8 bases. Per the germline V gene, CDR1 is SGHTS and CDR2 is YDEGEE. Trimming cost V 3 bases and J 3 bases; bases outside gene matches: 5. This CDR3 has 14 amino acids. As DNA, the CDR3 is TGTGCCAGCAGCTATCGGGACAGGTTCTACGAGCAGTACGTC. It yields the protein CASSYRDRFYEQYV.

This chain uses TRBV5-1 with TRBJ2-3; TRBD2 aligns across 15 bases. V lost 5 bases and J lost 9; bases outside the gene matches: 10. CDR3 size: 16 residues. The germline CDR1 and CDR2 sequences are SGHRS and YFSETQ. DNA for the CDR3: TGCGCCAGCAGGCCGGGACTAGCGGGGGGCCAGGGGACGCAGTATTTT. This translates into CASRPGLAGGQGTQYF. The complete variable domain, with remaining parts taken from reference TRBV5-1 and TRBJ2-3, reads KAGVTQTPRYLIKTRGQQVTLSCSPISGHRSVSWYQQTPGQGLQFLFEYFSETQRNKGNFPGRFSGRQFSNSRSEMNVSTLELGDSALYLCASRPGLAGGQGTQYFGPGTRLTVL.